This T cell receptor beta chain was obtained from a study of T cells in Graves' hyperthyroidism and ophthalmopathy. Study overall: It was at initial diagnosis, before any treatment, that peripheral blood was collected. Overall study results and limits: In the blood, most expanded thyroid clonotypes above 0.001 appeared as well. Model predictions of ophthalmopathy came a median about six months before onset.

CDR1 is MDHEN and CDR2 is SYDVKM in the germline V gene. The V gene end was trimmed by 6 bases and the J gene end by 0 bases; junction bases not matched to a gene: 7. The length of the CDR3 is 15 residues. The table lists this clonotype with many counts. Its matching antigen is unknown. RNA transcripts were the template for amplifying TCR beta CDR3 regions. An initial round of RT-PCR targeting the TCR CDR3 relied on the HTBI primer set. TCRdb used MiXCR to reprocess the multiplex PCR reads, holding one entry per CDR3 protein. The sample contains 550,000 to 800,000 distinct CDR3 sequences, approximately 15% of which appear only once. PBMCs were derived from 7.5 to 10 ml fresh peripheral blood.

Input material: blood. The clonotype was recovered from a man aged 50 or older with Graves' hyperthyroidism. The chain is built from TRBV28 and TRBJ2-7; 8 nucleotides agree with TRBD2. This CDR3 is CASRYQSGGSYEQYF. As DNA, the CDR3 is TGTGCCAGCAGGTATCAAAGCGGGGGCTCCTACGAGCAGTACTTC.